What follows are 24 T cell receptor beta chains derived from one specimen sequenced in a study of blood T cells in healthy people across ages. A sample-barcoded 5' primer and a J-beta primer mix were used in a second PCR of about 7 to 11 cycles. TCRdb reanalysed the 5' RACE reads using MiXCR and keeps one entry per CDR3 protein. Of 1.5 million to 2 million distinct CDR3 sequences in the sample, about 50% were seen once. Sequencing used blood. All receptors derive from a woman aged 40 to 50 in good health.

This clonotype was seen more than once but under ten times. J is TRBJ2-3 and V is TRBV20-1; D call uncertain. Trimming pared 3 bases from V and 6 bases from J, leaving 13 bases between. CDR1 and CDR2 (germline): DFQATT, SNEGSKA (reference sequence). The CDR3 loop spans 13 amino acids. CDR3 in amino acids: CSARDVGPDTQYF. In DNA, the CDR3 is TGCAGTGCTAGGGACGTTGGACCCGATACGCAGTATTTT.

V usage is TRBV6-5 and J usage is TRBJ1-1, with unresolved D. The V gene's germline CDR1 is MNHEY and CDR2 SVGAGI. The CDR3 contains 12 residues. The V end was cut by 0 bases, the J end by 5 bases, with 4 bases between. In DNA form, the CDR3 reads TGTGCCAGCAGTTACTCAAAAACTGAAGCTTTCTTT. It encodes CASSYSKTEAFF.

The chain recombines TRBV12-3 or TRBV12-4 with TRBJ1-4; D possibly corresponds to TRBD1 (6 bases). The length of the CDR3 is 14 residues. V was shortened by 3 bases and J by 7 bases, with 12 bases between the two germline ends. The CDR3 spells CASSFEGVSEKLFF. For the CDR3, the DNA is TGTGCCAGCAGTTTCGAGGGGGTTAGTGAAAAACTGTTTTTT.

The V call is TRBV6-5, the J call TRBJ1-2, with a possible D match to TRBD1 (5 bases). V dropped 7 bases and J dropped 5 bases, with 14 bases sitting between them. Germline V gene data show CDR1 as MNHEY and CDR2 as SVGAGI. CDR3 length equals 13 residues. CDR3 protein: CASISAGAYGYTF. CDR3 nucleotide sequence: TGTGCCAGCATCTCAGCCGGGGCGTATGGCTACACCTTC.

This clonotype was picked up a small number of times. The CDR3 here is CASSYGLRSYEQYF. In DNA form, the CDR3 reads TGTGCCAGCAGTTACGGGCTCAGGTCCTACGAGCAGTACTTC. The genes are TRBV6-6 and TRBJ2-7, with unresolved D. Germline assignment: CDR1 MNHNY and CDR2 SVGAGI (reference sequence). V was cut by 2 bases and J by 1 base, with 9 bases left in between. The CDR3 loop spans 14 amino acids.

This clonotype has only a few counts. This chain connects TRBV12-3 or TRBV12-4 to TRBJ2-3; D assignment may be TRBD1 or TRBD2 (6 bases each). This CDR3 is built from 18 residues. V lost 3 bases and J lost 0, with 19 bases in between. The CDR3 protein is CASSFPPNRGRSTDTQYF. The CDR3 coding sequence is TGTGCCAGCAGTTTCCCCCCCAACCGGGGGCGAAGCACAGATACGCAGTATTTT.

The chain employs TRBV20-1 and TRBJ2-5; possible D gene TRBD2, 6 bases. V gave up 0 bases and J gave up 1 base, with 15 bases separating them. CDR3 size: 16 residues. Germline CDR1 DFQATT, CDR2 SNEGSKA (reference sequence). The CDR3 spells CSARDPLSGSQETQYF. CDR3 bases: TGCAGTGCTAGAGATCCCCTTAGCGGATCCCAAGAGACCCAGTACTTC.

V and J are TRBV20-1 and TRBJ2-5; tentatively, D is TRBD2 (5 bases). CDR1 and CDR2 from the germline V gene are DFQATT and SNEGSKA (reference sequence). This CDR3 contains 14 residues. Trimming cost V 2 bases and J 4 bases, with 14 bases left between them. CDR3 region: CSARRELGGETQYF. The CDR3 nucleotides read TGCAGTGCTAGAAGGGAGCTAGGTGGAGAGACCCAGTACTTC.

This clonotype was seen many times. This sequence joins TRBV29-1 and TRBJ2-1; tentative D call: TRBD1 (7 bases). This CDR3 has 13 residues. The germline V gene has CDR1 SQVTM and CDR2 ANQGSEA. V was clipped by 4 bases and J by 6 bases, with 13 bases between them. The CDR3, as DNA: TGCAGCGTTGGCGGGACAGAACCCAATGAGCAGTTCTTC. This translates into CSVGGTEPNEQFF.

The chain recombines TRBV7-2 with TRBJ2-1; TRBD2 is a possible D gene (6 bases). Germline V gene sequence: CDR1 SGHTA, CDR2 FQGNSA. Trimming took off 5 bases at V and 9 bases at J, with 29 bases between the two ends. CDR3 length: 18 residues. CDR3: CASSPRSSRGVREGEQFF. The DNA of the CDR3 is TGTGCCAGCAGCCCGCGTAGTTCCCGCGGGGTCCGTGAGGGTGAGCAGTTCTTC.

This clonotype was observed a few times. The rearrangement uses TRBV7-2 and TRBJ1-2, with 7 bases lining up with TRBD1. There are 14 residues in the CDR3. Germline-derived CDR1 and CDR2 are SGHTA and FQGNSA. V was clipped by 4 bases and J by 8 bases; unmatched bases: 10. The CDR3 loop is CASSYQGGWSGYTF. CDR3 nucleotides: TGTGCCAGCAGCTACCAAGGGGGCTGGTCGGGCTACACCTTC.

The chain links TRBV12-3 or TRBV12-4 to TRBJ1-5, with 8 positions matching TRBD1. The J segment lost 7 bases and the V segment lost 0 bases, leaving 5 bases of the junction unmatched. The CDR3 has 15 residues. The CDR3 protein is CASSLADRVVQPQHF. Written as DNA, the CDR3 is TGTGCCAGCAGTTTAGCGGACAGGGTTGTGCAGCCCCAGCATTTT.

This clonotype was seen at least ten times. The chain links TRBV29-1 to TRBJ2-6, with a weak D call TRBD1 (6 bases). The CDR3 consists of 16 residues. Germline-derived CDR1 and CDR2 are SQVTM and ANQGSEA. V lost 6 bases and J lost 4, with 19 bases in between. The CDR3 DNA is TGCAGCGTCGACTCAATCAGGGGAGCAGGGGCCAACGTCCTGACTTTC. Its protein product is CSVDSIRGAGANVLTF.

In its sample, this clonotype was seen a few times. The chain uses TRBV20-1 and TRBJ2-3, with no clear D. The ends were cut back, 1 base at V and 3 bases at J, with 8 bases in the middle. The CDR3 has 13 residues. The germline V gene encodes CDR1 DFQATT and CDR2 SNEGSKA (reference sequence). CDR3 bases: TGCAGTGCTAGAGGTACTCCGACAGATACGCAGTATTTT. This gives the protein CSARGTPTDTQYF.

J is TRBJ2-3 and V is TRBV6-1; D is undetermined. Germline V CDR1 and CDR2: MNHNS, SASEGT. The V end lost 2 bases, the J end lost 2 bases, and 14 bases lay between the germline ends. There are 16 residues in the CDR3. The CDR3 bases are TGTGCCAGCAGTGAAACTGGCCCTCGGGTCACAGATACGCAGTATTTT. It yields the protein CASSETGPRVTDTQYF.

This clonotype has just a few counts. The chain carries TRBV20-1 and TRBJ2-3; 10 bases are shared with TRBD2. The ends lost 0 bases at V and 6 bases at J; junction bases unmatched: 9. From germline, CDR1 is DFQATT and CDR2 SNEGSKA (reference sequence). The CDR3 totals 16 residues. The CDR3 DNA sequence: TGCAGTGCTAGAGATGTTACTAGCGGGGCTAGGGATACGCAGTATTTT. Translated: CSARDVTSGARDTQYF.

This rearrangement joins TRBV20-1 to TRBJ1-6, with 7 bases that match TRBD1. V shed 1 base and J 3 bases; nucleotides not matched to a gene: 6. CDR1 is DFQATT and CDR2 is SNEGSKA in the germline V gene (reference sequence). The CDR3 is 16 amino acids. This chain's CDR3 is CSARGVGGFYNSPLHF. CDR3 nucleotide sequence: TGCAGTGCTAGAGGGGTAGGGGGCTTCTATAATTCACCCCTCCACTTT.

Of note for this clonotype: One end of the junction is discordant with germline, which a read error may explain. This chain uses TRBV7-2 with TRBJ2-3, with 7 bases lining up with TRBD2. This CDR3 has 13 residues. Germline V gives CDR1 SGHTA, CDR2 FQGNSA. CDR3 bases: TGTGCCAGCAGCCCGCAGGGAGGGGATACGCAGTTTTTT. Its translation: CASSPQGGDTQFF.

The gene calls are TRBV29-1 and TRBJ2-2; no definite D call. The CDR3 length is 11 residues. Germline loops: CDR1 SQVTM, CDR2 ANQGSEA. V lost 4 bases to trimming and J lost 6 bases, with 6 bases between them. The CDR3 DNA follows: TGCAGCGTTGGGGGATCCGGGGAGCTGTTTTTT. Translated, it gives CSVGGSGELFF.

The chain uses TRBV7-9 and TRBJ2-4, with 12 nucleotides matching TRBD2. V gave up 5 bases and J gave up 0 bases; unmatched junction bases: 5. Germline loops: CDR1 SEHNR, CDR2 FQNEAQ (reference sequence). The CDR3 has 17 amino acids. The CDR3 coding sequence is TGTGCCAGCAGCCCGGGACTAGCGGGCCTAGCCAAAAACATTCAGTACTTC. The encoded protein is CASSPGLAGLAKNIQYF.

The V and J genes are TRBV5-6 and TRBJ2-5; D remains ambiguous. The DNA end lines up better with TRBJ2-7; the J call may be wrong. Germline V lookup: CDR1 SGHDT, CDR2 YYEEEE. The CDR3 spans 14 residues. The DNA of the CDR3 is TGTGCCAGCAGCGAAGGGTTGAGTACCTACGAGCAGTACTTC. Translating it yields CASSEGLSTYEQYF.

The rearrangement links TRBV12-3 or TRBV12-4 to TRBJ2-7, with D perhaps being TRBD1 or TRBD2 (5 bases each). CDR3 length: 13 amino acids. Trimming shortened V by 3 bases and J by 5 bases, and 11 bases separated the two germline ends. This chain's CDR3 is CASSFGGSHEQYF. DNA of the CDR3: TGTGCCAGCAGTTTTGGGGGTTCCCACGAGCAGTACTTC.

V is TRBV28 and J is TRBJ2-3, with unresolved D. Per germline, CDR1 MDHEN and CDR2 SYDVKM. The CDR3 is 12 residues long. V lost 8 bases, J lost 2 bases, and 8 bases lay in between. CDR3 sequence (DNA): TGTGCCAGCGGGAAGATCACAGATACGCAGTATTTT. It codes for CASGKITDTQYF. Filled out from reference TRBV28 and TRBJ2-3, the complete variable domain reads DVKVTQSSRYLVKRTGEKVFLECVQDMDHENMFWYRQDPGLGLRLIYFSYDVKMKEKGDIPEGYSVSREKKERFSLILESASTNQTSMYLCASGKITDTQYFGPGTRLTVL.

This clonotype has a handful of counts. J is TRBJ2-1 and V is TRBV6-2 or TRBV6-3; D is possibly TRBD1 (5 bases). Trimming shortened V by 2 bases and J by 5 bases, and 7 bases separated the two germline ends. From germline, CDR1 is MNHEY and CDR2 SVGEGT. The CDR3 is made up of 13 amino acids. Here the CDR3 DNA reads TGTGCCAGCAGTTACCAGGGTGACAATGAGCAGTTCTTC. Translating gives CASSYQGDNEQFF.